This entry lists 7 T cell receptor beta chains sequenced from one sample in a study of T cell responses to AZD1222 COVID-19 vaccine. The method was immunoSEQ multiplex PCR; TCRdb's version includes in-frame clones alone and lacks a portion of them. Counted here are approximately 150,000 clones, 92% occurring once; the ten biggest clones make up around 0.98%. Here the sequenced sample was peripheral blood, taken 28 days after the second AZD1222 dose. Receptor source: an adult who received the AZD1222 COVID-19 vaccine.

The J gene is TRBJ1-1, the V gene TRBV6-5, with D possibly matching TRBD1 (6 bases). V was cut by 3 bases and J by 0 bases, with 14 bases left in between. The length of the CDR3 is 16 residues. CDR1 and CDR2 from the germline V gene are MNHEY and SVGAGI. CDR3 coding DNA: TGTGCCAGCAGTTATAAGGGGGTAGACATGAACACTGAAGCTTTCTTT. Its translation is CASSYKGVDMNTEAFF.

This rearrangement joins TRBV11-2 to TRBJ1-4, with 9 bases matching TRBD1. CDR1 is SGHAT, CDR2 FQNNGV, per germline. This CDR3 contains 18 residues. The V and J ends lost 1 base and 6 bases, in that order; junction bases with no gene match: 12. The CDR3 bases are TGTGCCAGCAGCTTAGTGGGAGGGACAGGGATTCCGCATGAAAAACTGTTTTTT. Protein sequence: CASSLVGGTGIPHEKLFF.

The CDR3 loop is CASSHSGGGMNTEAFF. The CDR3, as DNA: TGTGCCAGCAGCCATTCGGGGGGTGGGATGAACACTGAAGCTTTCTTT. The rearrangement links TRBV14 to TRBJ1-1; TRBD1 is a possible D gene (5 bases). The V end lost 3 bases, the J end lost 0 bases, and 14 bases lay between the germline ends. The CDR3 spans 16 residues. CDR1 SGHDN and CDR2 FVKESK come from the germline V gene.

The V gene is TRBV2, the J gene TRBJ1-1, with D perhaps TRBD1 (5 bases). Germline V gives CDR1 SNHLY, CDR2 FYNNEI. V gave up 8 bases and J gave up 7 bases, with 14 bases separating them. This CDR3 is built from 12 residues. CDR3 protein: CASDLERGEAFF. DNA of the CDR3: TGTGCCAGCGACCTGGAGAGGGGTGAAGCTTTCTTT.

In this sample, this clone turned up a few times. The V call is TRBV10-3, the J call TRBJ1-5; 7 bases map to TRBD1. V trimming: 0 bases; J trimming: 4 bases; junction bases outside the gene matches: 12. This CDR3 is 18 amino acids long. CDR1 and CDR2 (germline): ENHRY, SYGVKD. The CDR3 nucleotides read TGTGCCATCAGTGAGTCTCCAGGGGGGGAAGGGATTAATCAGCCCCAGCATTTT. It translates to CAISESPGGEGINQPQHF.

The CDR3 spells CASSRLVPNTGELFF. The CDR3 nucleotides read TGTGCCAGCAGCCGACTAGTGCCGAACACCGGGGAGCTGTTTTTT. This rearrangement joins TRBV2 to TRBJ2-2, with D maybe TRBD2 (6 bases). The CDR3 runs 15 residues. V lost 6 bases and J 0 bases, leaving 11 bases between the germline ends. Germline V gives CDR1 SNHLY, CDR2 FYNNEI.

DNA of the CDR3: TGTGCCAGTAGTATATGGAGGGGGGAGCTGTTTTTT. This codes for CASSIWRGELFF. The chain has TRBV19 and TRBJ2-2, with a weak D call TRBD2 (5 bases). Looked up from germline, CDR1 is LNHDA and CDR2 is SQIVND (reference sequence). The CDR3 has 12 amino acids. Trimming shortened V by 2 bases and J by 8 bases, and 6 bases separated the two germline ends.